One sample yielded the 23 T cell receptor beta chains listed below, sequenced in a study of blood T cell repertoires in COVID-19. Only in-frame clones appear in the TCRdb table, and some are missing; sequencing was by immunoSEQ multiplex PCR. The top ten clones hold around 7.4% of a sample with 200,000 to 250,000 clones, around 81% of them seen once. Sequencing was performed on PBMCs or T cells enriched from blood (not recorded which). These TCRs come from a woman in her thirties or forties with acute COVID-19.

The rearrangement links TRBV6-2 or TRBV6-3 to TRBJ1-5; D might be TRBD1 (5 bases). This CDR3 region has 17 residues. V lost 2 bases and J lost 5, with 19 bases in between. CDR1 MNHEY and CDR2 SVGEGT come from the germline V gene. The CDR3 DNA sequence: TGTGCCAGCAGTTACGATTGGGCAGGGTGGACCGATCAGCCCCAGCATTTT. Its translation: CASSYDWAGWTDQPQHF.

This clone was picked up a small number of times. This sequence joins TRBV14 and TRBJ2-2; 7 bases match TRBD2. Trimming at V came to 0 bases and at J to 1 base, leaving 2 bases not matched to a gene. The CDR3 totals 16 residues. CDR1 and CDR2 (germline): SGHDN, FVKESK. The CDR3 here is CASSQDPGGNTGELFF. Here the CDR3 DNA reads TGTGCCAGCAGCCAAGATCCGGGGGGGAACACCGGGGAGCTGTTTTTT.

The chain joins TRBV6-5 to TRBJ1-2, with 10 bases lining up with TRBD1. V shed 5 bases, J shed 7 bases, and the junction held 4 bases outside the gene matches. The CDR3 runs to 13 residues. Looked up from germline, CDR1 is MNHEY and CDR2 is SVGAGI. CDR3: CASSPTGGFGYTF. CDR3 coding DNA: TGTGCCAGCAGTCCGACAGGGGGCTTTGGCTACACCTTC.

This chain connects TRBV28 to TRBJ1-2; D ambiguous. Per the germline V gene, CDR1 is MDHEN and CDR2 is SYDVKM. V lost 2 bases and J lost 4, with 17 bases in between. The CDR3 loop spans 16 amino acids. The CDR3: CASSLVGETEGYGYTF. In DNA form, the CDR3 reads TGTGCCAGCAGTTTAGTGGGAGAGACCGAGGGCTATGGCTACACCTTC.

This clone was recorded only once. V and J are TRBV9 and TRBJ1-6; a possible D gene is TRBD1 (5 bases). Trimming took off 4 bases at V and 7 bases at J, with 21 bases between the two ends. CDR3 size: 17 residues. From germline, CDR1 is SGDLS and CDR2 YYNGEE. The CDR3 DNA sequence: TGTGCCAGCAGCCCCCGGCTAGGGCAGGGAGGAAATTCACCCCTCCACTTT. It codes for CASSPRLGQGGNSPLHF.

The rearrangement links TRBV12-3 or TRBV12-4 to TRBJ1-5; no clear D. The CDR3 is 13 residues long. V was cut by 6 bases and J by 6 bases, with 12 bases left in between. The CDR3 sequence is CASRPSTGQPQHF. Written as DNA, the CDR3 is TGTGCCAGCAGACCTTCAACGGGTCAGCCCCAGCATTTT.

The CDR3 loop is CASSEATGGANVLTF. CDR3 coding DNA: TGTGCCAGCAGTGAAGCGACAGGGGGGGCCAACGTCCTGACTTTC. This sequence joins TRBV6-1 and TRBJ2-6, with 7 bases that match TRBD1. With V trimmed by 0 bases and J by 4 bases, 0 bases remained unmatched. CDR1 is MNHNS and CDR2 is SASEGT in the germline V gene. The CDR3 covers 15 residues.

This clone showed up just a few times. The rearrangement links TRBV7-8 to TRBJ1-2, with 10 bases lining up with TRBD1. The CDR3 contains 13 residues. Per germline, CDR1 SGHVS and CDR2 FQNEAQ. Germline trimming cut 0 bases from V and 14 bases from J; bases unmatched to any gene: 6. CDR3 loop: CASSLAPRQGATF. The CDR3 coding sequence is TGTGCCAGCAGCTTAGCGCCGAGACAGGGGGCGACCTTC. The whole variable domain, remainder taken from reference TRBV7-8 and TRBJ1-2, is GAGVSQSPRYKVAKRGQDVALRCDPISGHVSLFWYQQALGQGPEFLTYFQNEAQLDKSGLPSDRFFAERPEGSVSTLKIQRTQQEDSAVYLCASSLAPRQGATFGSGTRLTVV.

The chain couples TRBV20-1 to TRBJ1-1, with D unclear. The CDR3 has 11 residues. Germline lookup yields CDR1 DFQATT and CDR2 SNEGSKA (reference sequence). The V and J ends lost 0 bases and 10 bases respectively, with 9 bases between them. CDR3 nucleotides: TGCAGTGCTAGAGAGGACTGGGGAGCTTTCTTT. Amino acids: CSAREDWGAFF.

V usage is TRBV27 and J usage is TRBJ1-6; 10 bases map to TRBD1. Germline V gene sequence: CDR1 MNHEY, CDR2 SMNVEV (reference sequence). This CDR3 spans 17 amino acids. J lost 7 bases, V lost 4 bases, and 10 bases had no gene match. The CDR3 DNA reads as TGTGCCAGCAGTTCAGACAGGGGGCAACGAGGGAATTCACCCCTCCACTTT. Translation gives CASSSDRGQRGNSPLHF.

In this sample, this clone turned up once. The chain links TRBV19 to TRBJ2-7, with 8 bases matching TRBD1. J gave up 2 bases and V 2 bases, and 2 bases lay outside the gene matches. Germline CDR1 is LNHDA and CDR2 is SQIVND (reference sequence). This CDR3 comprises 14 residues. CDR3 nucleotide sequence: TGTGCCAGTAGTATAACCAGGGGGCCCTACGAGCAGTACTTC. Translation gives CASSITRGPYEQYF.

This chain connects TRBV15 to TRBJ2-7; D possibly corresponds to TRBD1 (6 bases). Trimming removed 2 bases at V and 6 bases at J, with 11 bases between. Germline V gives CDR1 LNHNV, CDR2 YYDKDF (reference sequence). The CDR3 is made up of 13 amino acids. CDR3 in DNA: TGTGCCACCAGCAGACACAGGGAGAGCGAGCAGTACTTC. Amino acids: CATSRHRESEQYF.

This clone was seen once. The chain couples TRBV6-4 to TRBJ2-1, with 8 bases aligning to TRBD2. The CDR3 spans 14 residues. The germline gives CDR1 MRHNA, CDR2 SNTAGT. Trimming removed 5 bases from V and 8 bases from J; junction bases left unmatched: 8. The CDR3 spells CASSPRGGSYEQFF. CDR3 in DNA: TGTGCCAGCAGTCCCCGGGGGGGCTCGTATGAGCAGTTCTTC.

V usage is TRBV5-8 and J usage is TRBJ2-7; D uncertain. Trimming cost V 0 bases and J 3 bases, with 7 bases left between them. Germline V gene lookup returns CDR1 SGHTS and CDR2 YDEGEE. The CDR3 covers 13 residues. CDR3 region: CASSLVSVYEQYF. CDR3 sequence (DNA): TGTGCCAGCAGCTTGGTATCTGTCTACGAGCAGTACTTC.

The chain is built from TRBV30 and TRBJ2-5; possible D gene TRBD2, 6 bases. The CDR3 covers 11 residues. Trimming took off 8 bases at V and 4 bases at J, with 11 bases between the two ends. Per the germline V gene, CDR1 is GTSNPN and CDR2 is SVGIG (reference sequence). CDR3 sequence: CARRGGETQYF. CDR3 DNA: TGTGCCCGCCGGGGAGGAGAGACCCAGTACTTC.

This chain connects TRBV6-2 or TRBV6-3 to TRBJ2-2, with 8 bases identical to TRBD1. Trimming cost V 4 bases and J 5 bases; bases outside gene matches: 6. This CDR3 spans 15 amino acids. The germline CDR1 and CDR2 sequences are MNHEY and SVGEGT. The CDR3 nucleotides read TGTGCCAGCAGTTCAAACAGGGGGAGGACCGGGGAGCTGTTTTTT. It translates to CASSSNRGRTGELFF.

A few counts support this clone. Here the CDR3 reads CASSFTGTGVSGANVLTF. Written as DNA, the CDR3 is TGTGCCAGCAGCTTTACCGGGACAGGGGTCTCTGGGGCCAACGTCCTGACTTTC. The chain carries TRBV5-5 and TRBJ2-6; 10 bases align to TRBD1. The CDR3 has 18 amino acids. The trim removed 2 bases at V and 0 bases at J, leaving 5 bases unmatched. Germline V CDR1 and CDR2: SGHKS, YYEKEE (reference sequence).

V gene TRBV28 combines with J gene TRBJ2-1; 8 bases agree with TRBD2. The CDR3 has 16 residues. V lost 6 bases, J lost 7 bases, and 14 bases stayed unmatched. Germline V gives CDR1 MDHEN, CDR2 SYDVKM. This CDR3 is CASSPSWGSGVNEQFF. CDR3 bases: TGTGCCAGCAGCCCGTCGTGGGGTAGCGGGGTAAATGAGCAGTTCTTC.

The V and J genes are TRBV11-2 and TRBJ1-5; D is possibly TRBD1 (6 bases). This CDR3 has 16 residues. Germline V CDR1 and CDR2: SGHAT, FQNNGV. Trimming cost V 3 bases and J 2 bases, with 14 bases left between them. CDR3: CASSFTTGLGNQPQHF. The DNA of the CDR3 is TGTGCCAGCAGCTTTACCACAGGGTTGGGCAATCAGCCCCAGCATTTT.

This clone was recorded only once. The genes are TRBV6-5 and TRBJ2-3; tentatively, D is TRBD1 (6 bases). Trimming cost V 7 bases and J 3 bases, with 11 bases left between them. This CDR3 has 13 residues. Germline V gene lookup returns CDR1 MNHEY and CDR2 SVGAGI. The CDR3 spells CASIHRETDTQYF. The CDR3 DNA sequence: TGTGCCAGCATTCACAGGGAGACAGATACGCAGTATTTT.

The V gene is TRBV5-1, the J gene TRBJ2-3, with 7 bases aligning to TRBD1. Per the germline V gene, CDR1 is SGHRS and CDR2 is YFSETQ. The junction had 14 bases not matched to a gene; V was cut back by 4 bases and J by 6 bases. The CDR3 spans 16 residues. The CDR3: CASSPGTDWAVDTQYF. In DNA form, the CDR3 reads TGCGCCAGCAGCCCGGGGACAGATTGGGCAGTCGATACGCAGTATTTT.

The J gene is TRBJ1-5, the V gene TRBV19; 7 nucleotides agree with TRBD1. From germline, CDR1 is LNHDA and CDR2 SQIVND (reference sequence). This CDR3 is built from 13 residues. Germline trimming cut 6 bases from V and 6 bases from J; bases unmatched to any gene: 5. The CDR3 loop is CASRDRVFQPQHF. As DNA, the CDR3 is TGTGCCAGTAGAGACAGGGTTTTTCAGCCCCAGCATTTT.

The V and J genes are TRBV29-1 and TRBJ2-6, with D perhaps TRBD1 (5 bases). The V end was cut by 6 bases, the J end by 0 bases, with 9 bases between. CDR1 is SQVTM and CDR2 is ANQGSEA in the germline V gene. This CDR3 region has 14 residues. The CDR3 spells CSVTANSGANVLTF. The CDR3 DNA sequence: TGCAGCGTGACAGCTAACTCTGGGGCCAACGTCCTGACTTTC.